The present entry profiles one TCR beta chain with its context. The antigen is not known. The junction shows a germline mismatch at one end, possibly a read error. All trial patients relapsed after autologous stem cell transplantation. The sample belongs to a study of PD-1 blockade in classical Hodgkin lymphoma. Regarding the study as a whole: Compared with baseline, CD4+ but not CD8+ TCR diversity had risen significantly by C4D1. According to reports, newly diagnosed patients had lower baseline TCR diversity than healthy donors, and relapsed/refractory patients had lower baseline TCR diversity still. Newly diagnosed patients had diversity similar to the baseline diversity of complete responders. What drove the repertoire differences, possibly disease activity or prior therapy, has not been defined.

Some clones are missing from TCRdb's copy, which holds only in-frame ones; the method was immunoSEQ multiplex PCR. The repertoire holds about 58,000 clones, with less than 95% as singletons. CDR1 and CDR2 from the germline V gene are SGHRS and YFSETQ. The CDR3 loop spans 16 amino acids. The chain joins TRBV5-1 to TRBJ1-2; 7 nucleotides line up with TRBD1. This receptor was identified in a human donor with classical Hodgkin lymphoma. The sequencing used peripheral blood mononuclear cells (PBMCs), collected before the second cycle of nivolumab. This CDR3 is CASSLVGQSPNYVYTF. In DNA form, the CDR3 reads TGCGCCAGCAGCTTGGTGGGACAGTCGCCTAACTATGTCTACACCTTC.